The clone carrying this TCR beta chain was counted only a few times. The V gene lost 7 bases and the J gene lost 9 bases, with 19 bases spanning the gap. This CDR3 region has 14 residues. TRAV- and TRBV-specific primers primed first-strand cDNA, covering alpha and beta chains. PCR amplification of the TCRs was performed with Phusion for 20 PCR cycles, and it relied on a constant-region primer together with a V-primer adapter. One entry per CDR3 protein results from TCRdb running MiXCR on the reads. The data hold under 90,000 distinct CDR3 sequences, with 15% to 20% observed a single time. The data are from a study of low-dose radiotherapy and immunotherapy resistance in tumors. At the level of the study: The schedule for Cohort 2 used 1 Gy per fraction every two weeks, which added up to 13 Gy over 26 weeks. The drug cyclophosphamide was given into a vein at 200 mg/m2 every two weeks, one day before radiation and immunotherapy. On cycle 1 day 1, patients started four cycles of oral aspirin 300 mg daily.

Time point given: after trial treatment. Treatment noted: LDRT plus nivolumab, ipilimumab, low-dose cyclophosphamide and aspirin (RACIN trial). This chain joins TRBV12-3 or TRBV12-4 and TRBJ2-1, with TRBD2 as a possible D gene (6 bases). The sample consisted of PBMCs, taken after low-dose radiotherapy plus immunotherapy. The origin of this receptor is a male donor with prostate cancer. The CDR3 DNA sequence: TGTGCCAGCACCCTCGAGGAGGGAGTAAGTGAGCAGTTCTTC. It encodes CASTLEEGVSEQFF.